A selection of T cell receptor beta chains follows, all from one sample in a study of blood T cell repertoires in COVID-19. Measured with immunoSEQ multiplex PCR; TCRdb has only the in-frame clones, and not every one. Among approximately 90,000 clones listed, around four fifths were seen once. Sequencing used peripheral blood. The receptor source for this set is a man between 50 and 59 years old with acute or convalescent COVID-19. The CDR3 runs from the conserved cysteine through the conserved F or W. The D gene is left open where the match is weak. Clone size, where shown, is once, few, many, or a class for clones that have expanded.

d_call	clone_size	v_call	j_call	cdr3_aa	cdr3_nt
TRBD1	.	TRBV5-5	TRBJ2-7	CASSLEGANSYEQYF	TGTGCCAGCAGCTTGGAGGGGGCGAACTCCTACGAGCAGTACTTC
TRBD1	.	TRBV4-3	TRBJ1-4	CASSQETGGVNEKLFF	TGCGCCAGCAGCCAAGAAACAGGGGGCGTGAATGAAAAACTGTTTTTT
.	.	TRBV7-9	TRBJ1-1	CASSLVQDENTEAFF	TGTGCCAGCAGCTTAGTACAGGACGAAAACACTGAAGCTTTCTTT
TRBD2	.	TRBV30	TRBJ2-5	CAWSVGTSGGSQETQYF	TGTGCCTGGAGTGTCGGCACTAGCGGGGGCTCCCAAGAGACCCAGTACTTC
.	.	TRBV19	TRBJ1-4	CASSIGQGEVKLFF	TGTGCCAGTAGTATAGGTCAGGGCGAGGTAAAACTGTTTTTT
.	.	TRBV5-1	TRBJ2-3	CASSPPGTDTQYF	TGCGCCAGCAGCCCACCGGGCACAGATACGCAGTATTTT
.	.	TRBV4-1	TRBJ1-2	CASSQDGRGYGYTF	TGCGCCAGCAGCCAAGATGGTAGGGGGTATGGCTACACCTTC
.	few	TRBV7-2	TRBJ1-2	CASSLVVLYGYTF	TGTGCCAGCAGCCTGGTCGTACTCTATGGCTACACCTTC
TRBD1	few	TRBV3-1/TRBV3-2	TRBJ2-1	CASSQGQGGEQFF	TGTGCCAGCAGCCAAGGACAGGGGGGCGAGCAGTTCTTC
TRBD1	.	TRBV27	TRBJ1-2	CASSLTQGAYGYTF	TGTGCCAGCAGTTTAACACAGGGGGCCTATGGCTACACCTTC
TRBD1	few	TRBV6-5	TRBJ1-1	CASSYRGNTEAFF	TGTGCCAGCAGCTACAGGGGGAACACTGAAGCTTTCTTT
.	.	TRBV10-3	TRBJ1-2	CAISESEVYGYTF	TGTGCCATCAGTGAGTCGGAGGTCTATGGCTACACCTTC